This is a list of T cell receptor beta chains from one sample in a study of CD4+ T cells in melanoma. Some clones are missing from TCRdb's copy, which holds only in-frame ones; the method was immunoSEQ multiplex PCR. The data contain roughly 50,000 clones, approximately 92% of them singletons. Specimen: peripheral blood. These receptors came from a human donor with melanoma. Both conserved end residues are part of each CDR3. D genes are given only for firm matches. A row's size may be missing; if present it is once, few, many or a size class.

D gene: TRBD1
clone size: -
J gene: TRBJ1-2
V gene: TRBV19
CDR3 protein: CASSIPTGGRGYTF
CDR3 DNA: TGTGCCAGTAGTATTCCTACAGGGGGACGTGGCTACACCTTC

D gene: -
clone size: -
J gene: TRBJ1-6
V gene: TRBV5-6
CDR3 protein: CASSLDVTSPLHF
CDR3 DNA: TGTGCCAGCAGCCTGGACGTGACTTCACCCCTCCACTTT

D gene: TRBD1
clone size: -
J gene: TRBJ2-3
V gene: TRBV5-1
CDR3 protein: CASSFGQGADTQYF
CDR3 DNA: TGCGCCAGCAGCTTCGGACAGGGGGCAGATACGCAGTATTTT

D gene: -
clone size: -
J gene: TRBJ2-7
V gene: TRBV6-1
CDR3 protein: CASSEEDTQGGPYEQYF
CDR3 DNA: TGTGCCAGCAGTGAAGAAGACACACAGGGAGGCCCCTACGAGCAGTACTTC

D gene: -
clone size: -
J gene: TRBJ2-1
V gene: TRBV25-1
CDR3 protein: CASSESGADEQFF
CDR3 DNA: TGTGCCAGCAGTGAATCCGGTGCCGATGAGCAGTTCTTC

D gene: -
clone size: -
J gene: TRBJ1-1
V gene: TRBV5-1
CDR3 protein: CASSSTPASGNTEAFF
CDR3 DNA: TGCGCCAGCAGCTCTACACCAGCATCCGGGAACACTGAAGCTTTCTTT

D gene: -
clone size: once
J gene: TRBJ1-5
V gene: TRBV6-5
CDR3 protein: CASSFATGVQPQHF
CDR3 DNA: TGTGCCAGCAGTTTTGCAACGGGGGTTCAGCCCCAGCATTTT

D gene: TRBD1
clone size: -
J gene: TRBJ1-2
V gene: TRBV14
CDR3 protein: CASSSRRGGGGYTF
CDR3 DNA: TGTGCCAGCAGCTCCCGAAGGGGAGGGGGCGGCTACACCTTC

D gene: TRBD1
clone size: -
J gene: TRBJ2-6
V gene: TRBV5-4
CDR3 protein: CASSLAGGYGANVLTF
CDR3 DNA: TGTGCCAGCAGCTTGGCAGGGGGCTACGGGGCCAACGTCCTGACTTTC

D gene: -
clone size: once
J gene: TRBJ2-1
V gene: TRBV19
CDR3 protein: CASSVRDYEQFF
CDR3 DNA: TGTGCCAGTAGTGTACGGGATTATGAGCAGTTCTTC

D gene: -
clone size: -
J gene: TRBJ2-2
V gene: TRBV7-6
CDR3 protein: CASSLGGSTYTGELFF
CDR3 DNA: TGTGCCAGCAGCTTAGGGGGCAGTACCTACACCGGGGAGCTGTTTTTT

D gene: -
clone size: -
J gene: TRBJ1-1
V gene: TRBV4-1
CDR3 protein: CASSTQGVKNTEAFF
CDR3 DNA: TGCGCCAGCAGCACTCAGGGCGTAAAGAACACTGAAGCTTTCTTT

D gene: -
clone size: -
J gene: TRBJ1-5
V gene: TRBV15
CDR3 protein: CATSLGLSNQPQHF
CDR3 DNA: TGTGCCACCAGCTTAGGGTTAAGCAATCAGCCCCAGCATTTT

D gene: -
clone size: -
J gene: TRBJ2-1
V gene: TRBV18
CDR3 protein: CASSPRQGSDEQFF
CDR3 DNA: TGTGCCAGCTCACCACGGCAGGGAAGCGATGAGCAGTTCTTC

D gene: -
clone size: few
J gene: TRBJ2-5
V gene: TRBV2
CDR3 protein: CASSVMTEQETQYF
CDR3 DNA: TGTGCCAGCAGTGTGATGACAGAGCAAGAGACCCAGTACTTC

D gene: -
clone size: once
J gene: TRBJ2-1
V gene: TRBV19
CDR3 protein: CASSNPEGRVYNEQFF
CDR3 DNA: TGTGCCAGTAGTAACCCGGAAGGCCGGGTATACAATGAGCAGTTCTTC

D gene: -
clone size: -
J gene: TRBJ2-5
V gene: TRBV30
CDR3 protein: CAWEGVGETQYF
CDR3 DNA: TGTGCCTGGGAGGGAGTAGGGGAGACCCAGTACTTC

D gene: -
clone size: -
J gene: TRBJ1-3
V gene: TRBV7-8
CDR3 protein: CASSLQYSGNTIYF
CDR3 DNA: TGTGCCAGCAGCTTACAGTACTCTGGAAACACCATATATTTT

D gene: -
clone size: -
J gene: TRBJ2-1
V gene: TRBV9
CDR3 protein: CASSVVGGSYNEQFF
CDR3 DNA: TGTGCCAGCAGCGTAGTTGGCGGCTCCTACAATGAGCAGTTCTTC

D gene: -
clone size: -
J gene: TRBJ2-2
V gene: TRBV5-4
CDR3 protein: CASSLGQSNTGELFF
CDR3 DNA: TGTGCCAGCAGCTTGGGACAGTCGAACACCGGGGAGCTGTTTTTT

D gene: TRBD1
clone size: -
J gene: TRBJ1-1
V gene: TRBV28
CDR3 protein: CASSPPGVTGGLSTEAFF
CDR3 DNA: TGTGCCAGCAGTCCCCCGGGGGTGACAGGGGGCCTGTCGACTGAAGCTTTCTTT

D gene: -
clone size: -
J gene: TRBJ2-7
V gene: TRBV7-2
CDR3 protein: CASSLRAGNDYEQYF
CDR3 DNA: TGTGCCAGCAGCTTACGCGCGGGGAACGACTACGAGCAGTACTTC

D gene: -
clone size: -
J gene: TRBJ2-1
V gene: TRBV7-6
CDR3 protein: CASSKGQGAYNEQFF
CDR3 DNA: TGTGCCAGCAGCAAGGGACAAGGGGCGTACAATGAGCAGTTCTTC

D gene: TRBD1
clone size: -
J gene: TRBJ2-7
V gene: TRBV7-8
CDR3 protein: CASSSLYRGSYEQYF
CDR3 DNA: TGTGCCAGCAGCTCGTTATACAGGGGCTCCTACGAGCAGTACTTC

D gene: -
clone size: few
J gene: TRBJ2-2
V gene: TRBV6-4
CDR3 protein: CASSAQPRGRNTGELFF
CDR3 DNA: TGTGCCAGCAGTGCACAACCCAGGGGCCGGAACACCGGGGAGCTGTTTTTT

D gene: -
clone size: -
J gene: TRBJ2-2
V gene: TRBV6-5
CDR3 protein: CASKSTFTAGELFF
CDR3 DNA: TGTGCCAGCAAGTCGACTTTTACCGCCGGGGAGCTGTTTTTT

D gene: TRBD2
clone size: -
J gene: TRBJ2-7
V gene: TRBV4-1
CDR3 protein: CASSPGLAGGYEQYF
CDR3 DNA: TGCGCCAGCAGCCCGGGACTAGCGGGGGGCTACGAGCAGTACTTC

D gene: -
clone size: -
J gene: TRBJ1-2
V gene: TRBV5-6
CDR3 protein: CASIDSYHYYGYTF
CDR3 DNA: TGTGCCAGTATTGACAGCTATCACTATTATGGCTACACCTTC

D gene: -
clone size: -
J gene: TRBJ1-3
V gene: TRBV28
CDR3 protein: CASSLSTGSGNTIYF
CDR3 DNA: TGTGCCAGCAGTTTGTCGACAGGCTCTGGAAACACCATATATTTT

D gene: -
clone size: -
J gene: TRBJ2-3
V gene: TRBV19
CDR3 protein: CASAGGGTDTQYF
CDR3 DNA: TGTGCCAGCGCTGGTGGCGGCACAGATACGCAGTATTTT

D gene: -
clone size: -
J gene: TRBJ1-3
V gene: TRBV21-1
CDR3 protein: CASSQNPANSGNTIYF
CDR3 DNA: TGTGCCAGCAGCCAAAACCCGGCTAACTCTGGAAACACCATATATTTT

D gene: TRBD1
clone size: -
J gene: TRBJ1-1
V gene: TRBV2
CDR3 protein: CASSEEGARLNTEAFF
CDR3 DNA: TGTGCCAGCAGTGAAGAGGGGGCTAGACTGAACACTGAAGCTTTCTTT

D gene: -
clone size: -
J gene: TRBJ2-1
V gene: TRBV9
CDR3 protein: CASSVGERYEQFF
CDR3 DNA: TGTGCCAGCAGCGTAGGCGAAAGGTATGAGCAGTTCTTC

D gene: -
clone size: -
J gene: TRBJ1-5
V gene: TRBV15
CDR3 protein: CATQPGPGAVRNQPQHF
CDR3 DNA: TGTGCCACCCAACCGGGCCCAGGGGCCGTACGCAATCAGCCCCAGCATTTT

D gene: -
clone size: few
J gene: TRBJ1-2
V gene: TRBV16
CDR3 protein: CASSQSKGDGYTF
CDR3 DNA: TGTGCCAGCAGCCAATCGAAGGGGGATGGCTACACCTTC

D gene: -
clone size: -
J gene: TRBJ2-7
V gene: TRBV10-2
CDR3 protein: CASSESWQDEQYF
CDR3 DNA: TGCGCCAGCAGTGAGTCTTGGCAGGACGAGCAGTACTTC

D gene: -
clone size: -
J gene: TRBJ2-7
V gene: TRBV27
CDR3 protein: CASSLGAEQYF
CDR3 DNA: TGTGCCAGCAGTCTAGGGGCCGAGCAGTACTTC